Each of the 30 T cell receptor beta chains below was sequenced from the same sample in a study of PD-L1 blockade in urothelial cancer. Profiled with immunoSEQ multiplex PCR; TCRdb holds only in-frame clones, not every one. The table shows approximately 70,000 clones, with 85% to 90% occurring only once. The input for sequencing was PBMCs, taken around atezolizumab (anti-PD-L1) treatment. These receptors all come from a man between 60 and 75 years old with urothelial cancer.

The chain carries TRBV6-5 and TRBJ2-2, with no clear D. V was trimmed by 10 bases and J by 4 bases, leaving 16 bases between them. The CDR3 sequence is 14 residues long. Per the germline V gene, CDR1 is MNHEY and CDR2 is SVGAGI. CDR3 loop: CAIRPGPRTGELFF. CDR3 DNA sequence: TGTGCCATCCGACCTGGGCCCCGCACCGGGGAGCTGTTTTTT.

This clone was detected only once. J is TRBJ2-5 and V is TRBV2; 9 nucleotides match TRBD2. V was clipped by 4 bases and J by 2 bases; unmatched bases: 5. The CDR3 contains 15 residues. CDR1 SNHLY and CDR2 FYNNEI come from the germline V gene. CDR3 bases: TGTGCCAGCAGTGTGGAAGCGGGGGGACAAGAGACCCAGTACTTC. Protein sequence: CASSVEAGGQETQYF.

This clone was counted a few times. The rearrangement uses TRBV10-1 and TRBJ2-3, with 8 bases matching TRBD2. The CDR3 has 13 amino acids. The germline V gene encodes CDR1 WNHNN and CDR2 SYGVQD (reference sequence). J was trimmed by 8 bases and V by 8 bases; bases with no gene match: 9. The CDR3: CASRPSAGATQYF. Written as DNA, the CDR3 is TGCGCCAGCCGTCCATCAGCGGGGGCTACGCAGTATTTT.

The chain links TRBV29-1 to TRBJ2-5; tentatively, D is TRBD2 (5 bases). Trimming cost V 6 bases and J 6 bases, with 8 bases left between them. From germline, CDR1 is SQVTM and CDR2 ANQGSEA. This CDR3 is built from 10 residues. The CDR3 spells CSVAGKTQYF. CDR3 sequence (DNA): TGCAGCGTCGCCGGGAAGACCCAGTACTTC.

The genes are TRBV5-5 and TRBJ1-1; tentative D call: TRBD1 (6 bases). CDR1 SGHKS and CDR2 YYEKEE come from the germline V gene (reference sequence). The CDR3 totals 15 residues. The germline V and J ends were trimmed by 5 bases and 0 bases, with 14 bases remaining between them. CDR3 sequence (DNA): TGTGCCAGCAGTCCGAGGGGGGGTTTGAACACTGAAGCTTTCTTT. Amino acids: CASSPRGGLNTEAFF.

The V call is TRBV10-3, the J call TRBJ2-7; unclear D gene. Germline values: CDR1 ENHRY, CDR2 SYGVKD. Trimming left V 4 bases short and J 2 bases short, with 3 bases between. The CDR3 spans 11 residues. The CDR3 coding sequence is TGTGCCATCAGTGCGGCCTACGAGCAGTACTTC. This codes for CAISAAYEQYF.

J is TRBJ2-7 and V is TRBV7-2, with 8 positions matching TRBD1. Germline CDR1 reads SGHTA; CDR2 reads FQGNSA. V dropped 6 bases and J dropped 0; count of bases not matched to a gene: 4. This CDR3 is 14 amino acids long. The CDR3: CASRGQVLSYEQYF. The CDR3 nucleotides read TGTGCCAGCAGGGGACAGGTTCTCTCCTACGAGCAGTACTTC.

The rearrangement joins TRBV2 to TRBJ2-5; tentatively, D is TRBD1 (6 bases). CDR1 and CDR2 (germline): SNHLY, FYNNEI. V was clipped by 3 bases and J by 4 bases, with 12 bases between them. CDR3 length: 14 residues. The CDR3 spells CASSEEVGGETQYF. The CDR3, as DNA: TGTGCCAGCAGTGAGGAAGTAGGGGGAGAGACCCAGTACTTC.

This clone appeared a single time. The J gene is TRBJ2-1, the V gene TRBV7-2; a possible D gene is TRBD2 (7 bases). The germline V and J ends were trimmed by 4 bases and 4 bases, with 14 bases remaining between them. This CDR3 is 15 amino acids long. Looked up from germline, CDR1 is SGHTA and CDR2 is FQGNSA. Here the CDR3 reads CASSWGREPYNEQFF. The CDR3, as DNA: TGTGCCAGCAGCTGGGGGCGGGAGCCTTACAATGAGCAGTTCTTC. The whole variable domain, filled in from reference TRBV7-2 and TRBJ2-1, reads GAGVSQSPSNKVTEKGKDVELRCDPISGHTALYWYRQSLGQGLEFLIYFQGNSAPDKSGLPSDRFSAERTGGSVSTLTIQRTQQEDSAVYLCASSWGREPYNEQFFGPGTRLTVL.

This chain joins TRBV7-7 and TRBJ1-1; the D gene is possibly TRBD1 (5 bases). The V and J ends lost 3 bases and 2 bases respectively, with 7 bases between them. CDR3 size: 13 residues. Germline lookup yields CDR1 SSHAT and CDR2 FNYEAQ (reference sequence). The CDR3 nucleotides are TGTGCCAGCAGCTTGACAGAAAACACTGAAGCTTTCTTT. Translating gives CASSLTENTEAFF.

This clone was observed a few times. The CDR3 protein is CSVEATSQETQYF. CDR3 nucleotide sequence: TGCAGCGTTGAAGCGACTAGTCAAGAGACCCAGTACTTC. The chain joins TRBV29-1 to TRBJ2-5, with D possibly being TRBD2 (6 bases). The CDR3 has 13 amino acids. CDR1 is SQVTM, CDR2 ANQGSEA, per germline. Trimming left V 1 base short and J 2 bases short, with 8 bases between.

The chain uses TRBV19 and TRBJ2-1; 9 nucleotides align to TRBD1. The CDR3 covers 15 residues. The J segment lost 5 bases and the V segment lost 3 bases, leaving 5 bases of the junction unmatched. The germline V gene encodes CDR1 LNHDA and CDR2 SQIVND (reference sequence). The CDR3 protein is CASSMVGTGNNEQFF. CDR3 nucleotides: TGTGCCAGTAGTATGGTTGGGACAGGGAACAATGAGCAGTTCTTC. Using reference TRBV19 and TRBJ2-1 for the parts outside the CDR3, the full variable domain is DGGITQSPKYLFRKEGQNVTLSCEQNLNHDAMYWYRQDPGQGLRLIYYSQIVNDFQKGDIAEGYSVSREKKESFPLTVTSAQKNPTAFYLCASSMVGTGNNEQFFGPGTRLTVL.

The chain couples TRBV29-1 to TRBJ2-5, with TRBD2 as a possible D gene (7 bases). The last part of the DNA fits TRBJ2-7 better; the J call may be wrong. The V gene's germline CDR1 is SQVTM and CDR2 ANQGSEA. This CDR3 is 11 amino acids long. CDR3 protein: CSVARGGEQYF. The CDR3 bases are TGCAGCGTTGCGAGGGGGGGCGAGCAGTACTTC.

This chain joins TRBV10-2 and TRBJ2-5, with 7 nucleotides matching TRBD1. Germline assignment: CDR1 WSHSY and CDR2 SAAADI. The CDR3 loop spans 16 amino acids. The junction had 15 bases not matched to a gene; V was cut back by 10 bases and J by 1 base. CDR3 DNA sequence: TGCGCCACCGATCCCATGGACAGGAACTTCCAAGAGACCCAGTACTTC. Protein sequence: CATDPMDRNFQETQYF.

The V and J genes are TRBV4-2 and TRBJ2-4, with D possibly matching TRBD1 (6 bases). Germline V lookup: CDR1 LGHNA, CDR2 YNFKEQ. This CDR3 spans 16 amino acids. Deletions cut 1 base from V and 0 bases from J, with 10 bases between. In nucleotides, the CDR3 is TGTGCCAGCAGCCAAGGGACAGACATAGCCAAAAACATTCAGTACTTC. Its translation is CASSQGTDIAKNIQYF.

The CDR3 is CASSASGGIGYEQYF. The CDR3 coding sequence is TGTGCCAGCAGCGCTTCGGGCGGGATTGGCTACGAGCAGTACTTC. The chain uses TRBV9 and TRBJ2-7; possibly TRBD2 for D (6 bases). The germline V gene encodes CDR1 SGDLS and CDR2 YYNGEE. Trimming shortened V by 3 bases and J by 3 bases, and 16 bases separated the two germline ends. The CDR3 spans 15 residues.

In its sample, this clone was seen once. CDR3 sequence (DNA): TGTGCCAGCAGCCAAGGAGGACTAGCGGGAGTTTTCTTC. Protein: CASSQGGLAGVFF. The rearrangement uses TRBV14 and TRBJ2-1, with 13 bases aligning to TRBD2. This CDR3 is 13 amino acids long. J gave up 16 bases and V 1 base, and 4 bases lay outside the gene matches. Germline V gives CDR1 SGHDN, CDR2 FVKESK.

The CDR3 loop is CASRPGQGYGYTF. The CDR3 DNA follows: TGTGCCAGCAGGCCGGGACAGGGCTATGGCTACACCTTC. The V and J genes are TRBV6-4 and TRBJ1-2; 9 bases are shared with TRBD1. The CDR3 runs 13 residues. CDR1 is MRHNA and CDR2 is SNTAGT in the germline V gene. With V trimmed by 6 bases and J by 4 bases, 3 bases remained unmatched.

The rearrangement joins TRBV10-1 to TRBJ2-1; D is unresolved. Germline values: CDR1 WNHNN, CDR2 SYGVQD (reference sequence). The V end was cut by 5 bases, the J end by 6 bases, with 5 bases between. This CDR3 has 11 amino acids. CDR3 bases: TGCGCCAGCAGTCGCGGCAATGAGCAGTTCTTC. Translated: CASSRGNEQFF.

The rearrangement joins TRBV1 to TRBJ2-1; the table assigns TRBD2, which was not confirmed against the DNA. TRBV1 is reported as a pseudogene. The CDR3 spans 15 residues. The CDR3 loop reads CTSSLPSGSNDEQFF. The CDR3 nucleotides are TGCACCAGCAGCCTTCCTAGCGGGAGTAACGATGAGCAGTTCTTC.

This clone has only one observation. V usage is TRBV2 and J usage is TRBJ1-2; tentative D call: TRBD1 (6 bases). Germline assignment: CDR1 SNHLY and CDR2 FYNNEI. V was cut by 4 bases and J by 2 bases, with 14 bases left in between. The CDR3 covers 15 residues. The CDR3 region is CASSGQGTINYGYTF. CDR3 DNA: TGTGCCAGCAGTGGTCAGGGGACCATCAACTATGGCTACACCTTC.

Here the CDR3 reads CASSPTGLLAKNIQYF. DNA for the CDR3: TGTGCCAGCAGTCCTACAGGTTTACTAGCCAAAAACATTCAGTACTTC. V and J are TRBV6-6 and TRBJ2-4; TRBD1 might be the D (5 bases). CDR1 and CDR2 (germline): MNHNY, SVGAGI (reference sequence). This CDR3 is built from 16 residues. V was clipped by 5 bases and J by 0 bases, with 14 bases between them.

The rearrangement links TRBV7-2 to TRBJ2-5; 10 bases agree with TRBD2. The CDR3 is 15 residues long. CDR1 and CDR2 (germline): SGHTA, FQGNSA. V was clipped by 5 bases and J by 4 bases; unmatched bases: 7. CDR3 nucleotide sequence: TGTGCCAGCAGCCCGAACCTAGCGGGAGCAGAGACCCAGTACTTC. Translated: CASSPNLAGAETQYF.

Here the CDR3 reads CASSGKTSGGYEQYF. The CDR3 DNA follows: TGCGCCAGCTCTGGTAAGACTAGCGGGGGATACGAGCAGTACTTC. This chain connects TRBV5-1 to TRBJ2-7; 12 nucleotides align to TRBD2. Germline assignment: CDR1 SGHRS and CDR2 YFSETQ. The CDR3 is 15 amino acids. The J segment lost 4 bases and the V segment lost 7 bases, leaving 9 bases of the junction unmatched.

The chain is built from TRBV5-1 and TRBJ1-6; D is possibly TRBD1 (6 bases). This CDR3 has 15 amino acids. CDR1 is SGHRS, CDR2 YFSETQ, per germline. With 3 bases removed from V and 6 bases from J, the gap between germline ends came to 13 bases. CDR3: CASSSRGRGNSPLHF. The CDR3, as DNA: TGCGCCAGCAGCTCCCGGGGCAGGGGTAATTCACCCCTCCACTTT.

The genes are TRBV5-4 and TRBJ1-2; D possibly corresponds to TRBD1 (6 bases). The CDR3 contains 15 residues. Germline V CDR1 and CDR2: SGHNT, YYREEE (reference sequence). Trimming took 4 bases from V and 0 from J, leaving 13 bases between them. Here the CDR3 DNA reads TGTGCCAGCAGCCTGGGGGGCAGAGCTAACTATGGCTACACCTTC. Amino acids: CASSLGGRANYGYTF.

The rearrangement joins TRBV28 to TRBJ1-4, with TRBD1 identical over 7 bases. Germline trimming cut 7 bases from V and 5 bases from J; bases unmatched to any gene: 10. The germline CDR1 and CDR2 sequences are MDHEN and SYDVKM. This CDR3 comprises 15 residues. CDR3 in DNA: TGTGCCAGCACCTCGGGTTGGGGACAGAATGAAAAACTGTTTTTT. It encodes CASTSGWGQNEKLFF.

The V and J genes are TRBV18 and TRBJ2-2; TRBD1 matches at 7 bases. The CDR3 has 15 amino acids. Germline V CDR1 and CDR2: KGHSH, LQKENI. Trimming at V came to 3 bases and at J to 1 base, leaving 2 bases not matched to a gene. CDR3 coding DNA: TGTGCCAGCTCACCGGGACAGCAGAACACCGGGGAGCTGTTTTTT. Residues: CASSPGQQNTGELFF.

J is TRBJ1-4 and V is TRBV7-6; maybe TRBD1 (5 bases). V dropped 4 bases and J dropped 8 bases, with 14 bases sitting between them. This CDR3 spans 14 amino acids. Germline assignment: CDR1 SGHVS and CDR2 FNYEAQ. In DNA form, the CDR3 reads TGTGCCAGCAGCTCGCAGGGTAACGGAGAAAAACTGTTTTTT. This gives the protein CASSSQGNGEKLFF.

This chain connects TRBV9 to TRBJ1-2; 7 nucleotides match TRBD1. The CDR3 is made up of 14 amino acids. With 4 bases clipped from V and 4 bases from J, the junction kept 7 bases outside the gene matches. Germline CDR1 and CDR2: SGDLS and YYNGEE. Written as DNA, the CDR3 is TGTGCCAGCAGCCTAGGGACAGAGTTCTATGGCTACACCTTC. It encodes CASSLGTEFYGYTF.